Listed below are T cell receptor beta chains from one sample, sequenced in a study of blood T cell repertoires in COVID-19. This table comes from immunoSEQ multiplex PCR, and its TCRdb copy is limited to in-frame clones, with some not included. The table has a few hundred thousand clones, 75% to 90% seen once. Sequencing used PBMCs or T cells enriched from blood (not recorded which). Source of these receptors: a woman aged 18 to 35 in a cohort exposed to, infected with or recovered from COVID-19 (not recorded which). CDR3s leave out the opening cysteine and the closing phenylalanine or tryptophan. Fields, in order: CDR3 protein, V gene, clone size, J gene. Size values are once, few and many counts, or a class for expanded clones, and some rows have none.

CDR3: ASSLLAGGRTDTQY; V: TRBV5-1; size: -; J: TRBJ2-3
CDR3: ASSTGQGDEKLF; V: TRBV2; size: -; J: TRBJ1-4
CDR3: ASSRDRTPYNEQF; V: TRBV28; size: -; J: TRBJ2-1
CDR3: ASSATSGPLYEQY; V: TRBV9; size: -; J: TRBJ2-7
CDR3: ASSSGDRNRYEQY; V: TRBV5-1; size: few; J: TRBJ2-7
CDR3: ASSETVLLAGVYNEQF; V: TRBV25-1; size: -; J: TRBJ2-1
CDR3: ASSLLAGAGNQPQH; V: TRBV19; size: once; J: TRBJ1-5
CDR3: SVSPRTGVHEQY; V: TRBV29-1; size: -; J: TRBJ2-7
CDR3: ASSLPSGYGYT; V: TRBV5-1; size: -; J: TRBJ1-2
CDR3: ATDLQGPAMNTEAF; V: TRBV10-3; size: -; J: TRBJ1-1
CDR3: ASSVQGRVPEAF; V: TRBV5-1; size: -; J: TRBJ1-1
CDR3: ASSIGGTRNQPQH; V: TRBV19; size: -; J: TRBJ1-5
CDR3: ASNWQGGYEQY; V: TRBV2; size: -; J: TRBJ2-7
CDR3: ASSFEGNNEQF; V: TRBV11-2; size: once; J: TRBJ2-1
CDR3: ASSELFSSYGYT; V: TRBV6-1; size: -; J: TRBJ1-2
CDR3: ASSRTGEAF; V: TRBV6-5; size: -; J: TRBJ1-1
CDR3: ASSEGWGAYGYT; V: TRBV2; size: -; J: TRBJ1-2
CDR3: ATSRSPGQGASYEQY; V: TRBV24-1; size: -; J: TRBJ2-7
CDR3: ASSSTRGGGGGELF; V: TRBV5-4; size: few; J: TRBJ2-2
CDR3: ASTSLDRDTEAF; V: TRBV28; size: -; J: TRBJ1-1
CDR3: ASSPRTSDYEQY; V: TRBV9; size: once; J: TRBJ2-7
CDR3: ASSQPLSGGIYEQY; V: TRBV14; size: -; J: TRBJ2-7
CDR3: ASSLSAGIKYNEQF; V: TRBV28; size: -; J: TRBJ2-1
CDR3: ASSPTGANQPQH; V: TRBV3-1/TRBV3-2; size: -; J: TRBJ1-5
CDR3: ASSILTDSPLH; V: TRBV19; size: -; J: TRBJ1-6
CDR3: AWKGPGEGGGYT; V: TRBV30; size: -; J: TRBJ1-2
CDR3: ASSLTEGQETQY; V: TRBV5-1; size: -; J: TRBJ2-5
CDR3: ASSLSAGQMQAGELF; V: TRBV27; size: -; J: TRBJ2-2
CDR3: ASSSLGGDQPQH; V: TRBV7-9; size: -; J: TRBJ1-5
CDR3: ASSSRGIGTEAF; V: TRBV7-9; size: -; J: TRBJ1-1
CDR3: ASDEGAIRY; V: TRBV28; size: -; J: TRBJ2-7
CDR3: ASSPADRAHYGYT; V: TRBV28; size: -; J: TRBJ1-2
CDR3: ASSYSKGTVAYEQY; V: TRBV6-5; size: -; J: TRBJ2-7
CDR3: ASSLFGGQGAYGYT; V: TRBV28; size: few; J: TRBJ1-2
CDR3: ASSVAGDGQPQH; V: TRBV9; size: -; J: TRBJ1-5
CDR3: ASSSPGAYDGYT; V: TRBV28; size: -; J: TRBJ1-2
CDR3: ASSLRRERTDTQY; V: TRBV5-6; size: few; J: TRBJ2-3
CDR3: ASNGGFNEQF; V: TRBV6-5; size: -; J: TRBJ2-1
CDR3: AISDPDRGDSQPQH; V: TRBV10-3; size: few; J: TRBJ1-5
CDR3: ASSRAREEGNYGYT; V: TRBV23-1; size: -; J: TRBJ1-2
CDR3: ASTPSGGQETQY; V: TRBV6-6; size: -; J: TRBJ2-5
CDR3: ASSRAGGRRLNIQY; V: TRBV18; size: -; J: TRBJ2-4
CDR3: ASSPPSSQETQY; V: TRBV5-1; size: -; J: TRBJ2-5
CDR3: ASAGQGFTDTQY; V: TRBV5-1; size: -; J: TRBJ2-3
CDR3: ASSLVLRGSSYNSPLH; V: TRBV11-2; size: once; J: TRBJ1-6
CDR3: ASSEGASGRGILYEQY; V: TRBV6-1; size: -; J: TRBJ2-7
CDR3: ASSPWGTSGTYEQY; V: TRBV19; size: -; J: TRBJ2-7
CDR3: ASSRRATGELF; V: TRBV3-1/TRBV3-2; size: -; J: TRBJ2-2
CDR3: ASSVSAGGQGEQF; V: TRBV9; size: -; J: TRBJ2-1
CDR3: ASRPGLAKNIQY; V: TRBV2; size: once; J: TRBJ2-4
CDR3: SVPREGGYT; V: TRBV29-1; size: -; J: TRBJ1-2
CDR3: ASSPLTLGTVSQETQY; V: TRBV18; size: -; J: TRBJ2-5